This T cell receptor (beta chain) was sequenced in a study of response to subunit inactivated influenza vaccine (dated by TCRdb to 2016 to 2019). Turning to the overall study: Deep quantitative profiling of the T cell receptor repertoire was used in the study to follow responses to a trivalent subunit inactivated influenza vaccine. What the work shows at the level of the full study, not this receptor alone: The authors suggested that each seasonal influenza vaccination may recruit only a limited number of new T cells.

This clonotype was detected ten times or more. Its antigen is not yet known. Base qualities are missing; no much larger clone stands one base away. The method behind the library was RT-PCR. The sample was run on an Illumina HiSeq 2500. TCRdb reworked the public reads: Q25 trimming with fastp, MiXCR clone assembly, productive beta chains retained. When rows share a CDR3 protein, they turn into one entry using the most common DNA and genes. For this sample the table gives some 300,000 distinct CDR3 sequences, of which around 22% were detected only once. The ten largest make up about a tenth of the sample. Reading from cysteine to phenylalanine, the CDR3 counts 14 amino acids. Solely the CDR3 DNA is kept, with 42 bases framed from the first base. Trimming costs V 3 bases and J 3 bases, and their ends lie 10 bases apart. Reading the germline V gene gives CDR1 SGHRS and CDR2 YFSETQ.

The receptor was derived from a man aged 50 to 69 who received an inactivated influenza vaccine. Donor details come from another sample of the same person, matched by shared clones. Recombination joined TRBV5-1 with TRBJ1-5, and perhaps TRBD1 as D gene, on 5 matching bases. Specimen: PBMCs from blood, collected less than 22 months after vaccination. DNA sequence: TGCGCCAGCAGCTACGGGACTCTCAATCAGCCCCAGCATTTT. This translates into CASSYGTLNQPQHF.